This TCR beta chain is drawn from a study of T cell responses to AZD1222 COVID-19 vaccine. For the study at large: Pooling of second doses given at about 4 or about 12 weeks was done.

Libraries were prepared by immunoSEQ multiplex PCR; TCRdb keeps only in-frame clonotypes and omits some of them. The sample holds approximately 89,000 clones, over 75% seen once. V was shortened by 6 bases and J by 1 base, with 9 bases between the two germline ends. The CDR3 consists of 13 residues. Germline CDR1 reads LNHDA; CDR2 reads SQIVND (reference sequence). Study-wide points: Donors in the cohort were predominantly white British and more often female, and clonal diversity was possibly underestimated. Spike-specific TCR breadth and depth grew following two AZD1222 doses.

Of note for this clone: What it binds is unknown.

The sequence came from an adult in good health. The chain combines TRBV19 with TRBJ2-5, with a weak D call TRBD2 (5 bases). The specimen comprised peripheral blood, sampled on day 0 of AZD1222 vaccination. In nucleotides, the CDR3 is TGTGCCAGTAGAGCGAGGGCCCAAGAGACCCAGTACTTC. It translates to CASRARAQETQYF. Full variable domain (missing parts from reference TRBV19 and TRBJ2-5): DGGITQSPKYLFRKEGQNVTLSCEQNLNHDAMYWYRQDPGQGLRLIYYSQIVNDFQKGDIAEGYSVSREKKESFPLTVTSAQKNPTAFYLCASRARAQETQYFGPGTRLLVL.